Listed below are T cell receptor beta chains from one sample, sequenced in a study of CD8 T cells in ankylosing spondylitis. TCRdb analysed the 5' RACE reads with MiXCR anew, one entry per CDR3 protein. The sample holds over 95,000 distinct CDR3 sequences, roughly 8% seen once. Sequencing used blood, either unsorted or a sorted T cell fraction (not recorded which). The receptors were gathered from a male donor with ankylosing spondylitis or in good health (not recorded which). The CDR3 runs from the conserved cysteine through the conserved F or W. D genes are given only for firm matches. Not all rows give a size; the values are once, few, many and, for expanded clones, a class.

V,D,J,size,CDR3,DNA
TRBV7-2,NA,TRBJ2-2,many,CASSFRALNTGELFF,TGTGCCAGCAGCTTTCGGGCCCTGAACACCGGGGAGCTGTTTTTT
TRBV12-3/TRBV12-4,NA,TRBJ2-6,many,CASLPAGTEGSGANVLTF,TGTGCCAGTCTCCCCGCCGGGACGGAAGGCTCTGGGGCCAACGTCCTGACTTTC
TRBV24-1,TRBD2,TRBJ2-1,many,CATSDSGLGSYNEQFF,TGTGCCACCAGTGATTCCGGACTAGGTTCCTACAATGAGCAGTTCTTC
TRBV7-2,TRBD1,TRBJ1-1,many,CASSLQGANTEAFF,TGTGCCAGCAGCTTACAGGGGGCGAACACTGAAGCTTTCTTT
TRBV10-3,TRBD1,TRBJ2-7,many,CAISEIGTASYEQYF,TGTGCCATCAGTGAGATCGGGACAGCCTCCTACGAGCAGTACTTC
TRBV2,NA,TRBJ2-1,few,CASSVLNEQFF,TGTGCCAGCAGTGTATTAAATGAGCAGTTCTTC
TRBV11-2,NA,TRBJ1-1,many,CASSGLQGAGTEAFF,TGTGCCAGCAGCGGACTCCAGGGTGCCGGCACTGAAGCTTTCTTT
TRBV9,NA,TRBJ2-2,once,CASSVALGRGAELFF,TGTGCCAGCAGCGTAGCCCTGGGGAGAGGGGCGGAGCTGTTTTTT
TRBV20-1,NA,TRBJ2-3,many,CSATGVSGDWADTQYF,TGCAGTGCCACGGGGGTTTCGGGAGACTGGGCAGATACGCAGTATTTT
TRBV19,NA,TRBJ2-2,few,CASSIVGTGELFF,TGTGCCAGTAGTATAGTTGGGACCGGGGAGCTGTTTTTT
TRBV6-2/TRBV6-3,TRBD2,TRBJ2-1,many,CASSYLAGGSYNEQFF,TGTGCCAGCAGTTACCTAGCGGGCGGTTCCTACAATGAGCAGTTCTTC
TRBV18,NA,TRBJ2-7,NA,CASSPPKYSYEQYF,TGTGCCAGCTCACCACCGAAGTACTCCTACGAGCAGTACTTC
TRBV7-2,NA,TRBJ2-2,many,CASSFTSRLTGELFF,TGTGCCAGCAGCTTTACTAGCCGGCTGACGGGGGAGCTGTTTTTT
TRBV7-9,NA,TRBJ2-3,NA,CASSPSGSPDTQYF,TGTGCCAGCAGCCCATCCGGGAGCCCAGATACGCAGTATTTT
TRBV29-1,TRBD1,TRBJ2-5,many,CSVQDREKTQYF,TGCAGCGTCCAGGACAGGGAAAAGACCCAGTACTTC
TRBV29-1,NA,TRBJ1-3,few,CSVTETGLSGNTIYF,TGCAGCGTTACGGAGACAGGCCTCTCTGGAAACACCATATATTTT
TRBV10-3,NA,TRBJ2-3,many,CAISESVQADTQYF,TGTGCCATCAGTGAGTCAGTTCAGGCAGATACGCAGTATTTT
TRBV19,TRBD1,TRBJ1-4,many,CASRTTGINEKLFF,TGTGCCAGCCGGACGACAGGGATTAATGAAAAACTGTTTTTT
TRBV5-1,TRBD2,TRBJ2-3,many,CASSLNGLAGVIDTQYF,TGCGCCAGCAGCTTGAATGGACTAGCGGGAGTAATAGATACGCAGTATTTT
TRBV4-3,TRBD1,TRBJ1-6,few,CASSQDSDSGTGSYNSPLHF,TGCGCCAGCAGCCAAGATAGTGATTCCGGGACAGGGTCCTATAATTCACCCCTCCACTTT
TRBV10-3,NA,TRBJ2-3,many,CAISESSGTHTQYF,TGTGCCATCAGTGAGTCGTCAGGGACCCATACGCAGTATTTT
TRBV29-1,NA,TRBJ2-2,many,CSVEVSGAYTGELFF,TGCAGCGTTGAAGTCTCGGGGGCGTACACCGGGGAGCTGTTTTTT
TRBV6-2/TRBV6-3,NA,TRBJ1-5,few,CASHPRGSGNQPQHF,TGTGCCAGCCATCCCAGGGGTTCTGGGAATCAGCCCCAGCATTTT
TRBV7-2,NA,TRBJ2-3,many,CASSSASRDTQYF,TGTGCGAGCAGCTCCGCTAGCAGAGATACGCAGTATTTT
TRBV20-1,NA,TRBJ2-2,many,CSALLEELVF,TGCAGTGCCCTCCTCGAGGAGCTGGTTTTT
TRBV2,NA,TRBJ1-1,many,CASSDTDTEAFF,TGTGCCAGCAGTGACACGGACACTGAAGCTTTCTTT
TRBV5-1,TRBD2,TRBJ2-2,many,CASSPYAGVNTGELFF,TGCGCCAGCAGCCCTTACGCGGGAGTTAACACCGGGGAGCTGTTTTTT
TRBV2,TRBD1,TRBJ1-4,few,CASREDRQSEKLFF,TGTGCCAGCAGAGAGGACAGGCAGAGCGAAAAACTGTTTTTT
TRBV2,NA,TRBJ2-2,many,CASSADTGELFF,TGTGCCAGCAGTGCAGATACCGGGGAGCTGTTTTTT
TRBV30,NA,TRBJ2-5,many,CAWSSGGRETQYF,TGTGCCTGGAGTTCCGGGGGTAGAGAGACCCAGTACTTC
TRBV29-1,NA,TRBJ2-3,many,CSVEEGGYGRTDTQYF,TGCAGCGTTGAAGAAGGGGGGTATGGGCGCACAGATACGCAGTATTTT
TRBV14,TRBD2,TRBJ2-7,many,CASHTGLAGFYEQYF,TGTGCCAGCCATACGGGACTAGCGGGATTCTACGAGCAGTACTTC
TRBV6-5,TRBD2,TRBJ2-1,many,CASSYPRLAGAHYNEQFF,TGTGCCAGCAGTTACCCAAGACTAGCGGGGGCCCACTACAATGAGCAGTTCTTC
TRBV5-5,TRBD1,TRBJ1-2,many,CASSRDVPGQGYYGYTF,TGTGCCAGCAGCCGAGACGTCCCGGGACAGGGGTACTATGGCTACACCTTC
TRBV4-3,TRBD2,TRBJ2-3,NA,CASSPTRLAGGSTDTQYF,TGCGCCAGCAGCCCCACCCGACTAGCGGGGGGGAGCACAGATACGCAGTATTTT
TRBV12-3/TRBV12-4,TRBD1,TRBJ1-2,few,CASSFSPRGRDYGYTF,TGTGCCAGCAGTTTCTCACCCAGGGGGAGAGACTATGGCTACACCTTC
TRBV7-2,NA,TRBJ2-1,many,CASTTRRNEQFF,TGTGCCAGCACCACTCGGCGGAATGAGCAGTTCTTC
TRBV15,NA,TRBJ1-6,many,CATSRSHREIHSPLHF,TGTGCCACCAGCAGATCCCACAGGGAAATCCATTCACCCCTCCACTTT
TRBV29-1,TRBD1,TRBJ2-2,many,CSGGQGNTGELFF,TGCAGCGGGGGACAGGGGAACACCGGGGAGCTGTTTTTT
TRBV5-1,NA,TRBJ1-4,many,CASSPTPTTNEKLFF,TGCGCCAGCAGCCCTACACCCACAACTAATGAAAAACTGTTTTTT
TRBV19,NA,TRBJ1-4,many,CATSIREKLFF,TGTGCCACCTCGATACGTGAAAAACTGTTTTTT
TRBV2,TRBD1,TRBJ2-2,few,CASRGTASRTGELFF,TGTGCCAGCAGGGGGACAGCGTCCCGCACCGGGGAGCTGTTTTTT
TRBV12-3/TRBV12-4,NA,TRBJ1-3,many,CASRFTGSGNTIYF,TGTGCCAGCAGATTTACGGGGTCTGGAAACACCATATATTTT
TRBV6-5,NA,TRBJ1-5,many,CASSYAESHQPQHF,TGTGCCAGCAGTTACGCAGAAAGTCATCAGCCCCAGCATTTT
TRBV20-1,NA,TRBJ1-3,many,CSARDGTGGNTIYF,TGCAGTGCTAGAGATGGGACCGGTGGAAACACCATATATTTT
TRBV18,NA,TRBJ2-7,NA,CASSPTGPGGTYEQYF,TGTGCCAGCTCACCTACAGGGCCCGGGGGCACCTACGAGCAGTACTTC
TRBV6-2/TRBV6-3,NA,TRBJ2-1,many,CASSGSRTFNNEQFF,TGTGCCAGCAGTGGATCCAGGACTTTCAACAATGAGCAGTTCTTC
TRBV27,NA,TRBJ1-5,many,CASSRAAGNQPQHF,TGTGCCAGCAGCCGGGCTGCGGGCAATCAGCCCCAGCATTTT
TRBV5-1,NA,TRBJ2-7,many,CASSLRLAYEQYF,TGCGCCAGCAGCTTGCGGCTGGCCTACGAGCAGTACTTC
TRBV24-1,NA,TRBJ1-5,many,CATSDEDSNQPQHF,TGTGCCACCAGTGACGAGGACAGCAATCAGCCCCAGCATTTT
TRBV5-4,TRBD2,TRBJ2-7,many,CASSFGTSGGYEQYF,TGTGCCAGCAGCTTCGGGACTAGCGGGGGGTACGAGCAGTACTTC
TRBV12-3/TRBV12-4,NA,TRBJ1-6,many,CASTPRSYNSPLHF,TGTGCCAGCACGCCCCGCTCCTATAATTCACCCCTCCACTTT
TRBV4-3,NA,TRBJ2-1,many,CASSRSGGPHNEQFF,TGCGCCAGCAGCCGGTCCGGGGGTCCTCACAATGAGCAGTTCTTC
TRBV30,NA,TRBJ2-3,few,CAWDREGGQADTQYF,TGTGCCTGGGATAGGGAGGGGGGGCAAGCAGATACGCAGTATTTT
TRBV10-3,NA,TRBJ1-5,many,CAISGGLGNQPQHF,TGTGCCATCAGTGGAGGGCTGGGCAATCAGCCCCAGCATTTT
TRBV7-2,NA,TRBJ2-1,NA,CASSYEGRNEQFF,TGTGCCAGCAGCTATGAGGGCAGGAATGAGCAGTTCTTC
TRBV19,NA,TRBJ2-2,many,CASSARQASDTGELFF,TGTGCCAGTAGTGCTCGACAGGCGTCGGACACCGGGGAGCTGTTTTTT
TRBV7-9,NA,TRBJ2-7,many,CASSSGNRAYEQYF,TGTGCCAGCAGCTCCGGAAATAGAGCCTACGAGCAGTACTTC
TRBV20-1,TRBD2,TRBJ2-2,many,CSAWTSGRKNTGELFF,TGCAGTGCTTGGACTAGCGGGAGAAAGAACACCGGGGAGCTGTTTTTT